The present T cell receptor (beta chain) was sequenced within a study of response to subunit inactivated influenza vaccine. The sample holds a few counts of this clonotype. Its cognate antigen is unknown. TCRdb used MiXCR to reprocess the RT-PCR reads, holding one entry per CDR3 protein. Of 500,000 to 600,000 distinct CDR3 sequences detected, over 10% appear once; the ten largest clones hold less than 15%. General study findings and limits: Few additional T cells are recruited per seasonal influenza vaccination, authors suggested.

The TCR sequence derives from a man between 50 and 59 years old who received an inactivated influenza vaccine. This material consisted of PBMCs from blood, taken 40 to 50 days after vaccination.

Written as DNA, the CDR3 is TGTGCCAGCAGCTTGAGGGCGGGAGAGCGGGGAGAGACCCAGTACTTC. Its protein product is CASSLRAGERGETQYF. The chain uses TRBV5-5 and TRBJ2-5; TRBD2 agrees at 7 bases. The CDR3 is 16 amino acids. V trimming: 1 base; J trimming: 4 bases; junction bases outside the gene matches: 10. The germline V gene has CDR1 SGHKS and CDR2 YYEKEE (reference sequence).